Listed here is a single T cell receptor beta chain. Its antigen is currently unknown. J gave up 0 bases and V 4 bases, and 4 bases lay outside the gene matches. CDR1 is MNHEY, CDR2 SMNVEV, per germline (reference sequence). The CDR3 runs 16 residues. Use of 60 Vbeta and 13 Jbeta primers characterized the PCR. Per the study methods: There were about 88 million unique TCR beta chains by a later count, and about 12 million of them were shared. Sequenced by immunoSEQ multiplex PCR; TCRdb stores in-frame clones only, minus some. Clone size and the V and J calls come from that table; the DNA yielded D and trimming. Seen here are some 66,000 clones, approximately 80% observed once, and the top ten hold 2.5% to 3%. These data are taken from a study of cytomegalovirus exposure and HLA in healthy donors. The study's findings and limits: Apart from CMV serostatus, no immune exposure information was available. Associated with HLA alleles at 0.05 false discovery rate in a later analysis were some 16,000 TCR beta sequences. Overall, roughly 170 TCR beta chains were annotated as cytomegalovirus-associated.

V and J are TRBV27 and TRBJ1-1, with 11 bases matching TRBD1. The sequenced material came from PBMCs. The TCR originated in a woman under 40 in good health and CMV-seronegative. This CDR3 reads CASSSWTGGLNTEAFF. For the CDR3, the DNA is TGTGCCAGCAGTTCCTGGACAGGGGGCCTGAACACTGAAGCTTTCTTT.